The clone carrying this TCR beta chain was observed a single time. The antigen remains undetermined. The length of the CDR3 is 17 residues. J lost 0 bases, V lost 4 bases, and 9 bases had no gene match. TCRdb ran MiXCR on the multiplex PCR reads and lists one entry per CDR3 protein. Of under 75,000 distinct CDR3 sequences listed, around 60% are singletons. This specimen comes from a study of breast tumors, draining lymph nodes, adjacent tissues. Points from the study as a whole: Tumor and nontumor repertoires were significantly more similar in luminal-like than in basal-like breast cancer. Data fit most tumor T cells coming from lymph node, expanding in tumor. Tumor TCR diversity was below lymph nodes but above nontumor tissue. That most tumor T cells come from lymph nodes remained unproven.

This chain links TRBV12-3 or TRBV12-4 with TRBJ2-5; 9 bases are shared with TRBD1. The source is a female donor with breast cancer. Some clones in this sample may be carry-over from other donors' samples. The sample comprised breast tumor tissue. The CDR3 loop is CASSWNRGHTDQETQYF. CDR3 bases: TGTGCCAGCAGTTGGAACAGGGGGCATACAGACCAAGAGACCCAGTACTTC.